A single sample is the source of the 26 T cell receptor beta chains below, sequenced in a study of post-analysis software for immune sequencing data. Antigen specificity for these receptors is unknown. Findings and caveats of the study: Controls showed lower frequencies than patients for roughly 5 TRBV segments, and TRBV5-6, TRBV5-1 and TRBV20-1 were among these.

Built from TCR beta cDNA, the libraries had unique molecular identifiers in them. TCRdb redid the calling of the PCR reads with MiXCR, one entry per CDR3 protein. The data show fewer than 900,000 distinct CDR3 sequences, more than 45% seen once. The sample was blood. The receptors originated from a girl aged 5 to 17 with multiple sclerosis.

The rearrangement links TRBV11-2 to TRBJ2-5; D is possibly TRBD1 (7 bases). Matching the DNA end better, TRBJ2-7 makes the J call doubtful. CDR1 and CDR2 (germline): SGHAT, FQNNGV. The CDR3 has 15 amino acids. The CDR3 DNA reads as TGTGCCAGCAGCCCGCGGCGGGACCAGGGGGGCGAGCAGTACTTC. Encoded protein: CASSPRRDQGGEQYF.

The genes are TRBV14 and TRBJ2-1; D remains unclear. Trimming removed 3 bases from V and 7 bases from J, with 13 bases in between. Germline CDR1 SGHDN, CDR2 FVKESK. This CDR3 has 14 amino acids. As DNA, the CDR3 is TGTGCCAGCAGCCATTTGATTTTGAGGAATGAGCAGTTCTTC. This translates into CASSHLILRNEQFF.

This clonotype showed up just once. The gene calls are TRBV7-6 and TRBJ2-1; 8 nucleotides align to TRBD1. V was pared by 0 bases and J by 8 bases, with 9 bases of the junction left unmatched. The CDR3 is made up of 16 amino acids. Germline loops: CDR1 SGHVS, CDR2 FNYEAQ. The CDR3 region is CASSLASGQALYEQFF. In DNA, the CDR3 is TGTGCCAGCAGCTTAGCATCGGGACAGGCTTTGTATGAGCAGTTCTTC. Complete variable domain (other parts from reference TRBV7-6 and TRBJ2-1): GAGVSQSPRYKVTKRGQDVALRCDPISGHVSLYWYRQALGQGPEFLTYFNYEAQQDKSGLPNDRFSAERPEGSISTLTIQRTEQRDSAMYRCASSLASGQALYEQFFGPGTRLTVL.

The CDR3 loop is CASSPGGQKNEQYF. The CDR3 coding sequence is TGTGCCAGCAGCCCCGGGGGACAGAAAAACGAGCAGTACTTC. This chain links TRBV12-3 or TRBV12-4 with TRBJ2-7; D possibly corresponds to TRBD1 (7 bases). Trimming took 6 bases from V and 5 from J, leaving 17 bases between them. This CDR3 has 14 residues.

This clonotype occurred a few times. The chain joins TRBV5-5 to TRBJ2-6, with D possibly being TRBD1 (7 bases). Trimming shortened V by 1 base and J by 0 bases, and 20 bases separated the two germline ends. CDR3 length: 20 amino acids. Germline CDR1 SGHKS, CDR2 YYEKEE (reference sequence). CDR3 region: CASSLFSGQEISSGANVLTF. DNA for the CDR3: TGTGCCAGCAGCTTGTTTAGCGGACAGGAGATTTCCTCTGGGGCCAACGTCCTGACTTTC.

This clonotype occurred many times. One end of the junction does not line up with germline, which may come from a read error. The chain has TRBV5-1 and TRBJ2-5; 13 nucleotides align to TRBD2. This CDR3 region has 15 residues. The germline V gene has CDR1 SGHRS and CDR2 YFSETQ. The CDR3 nucleotides are TGTGCCAGCAGCTCCGGACTAGCGGGAGAAGAGACCCAGTACTTC. It translates to CASSSGLAGEETQYF.

The chain uses TRBV9 and TRBJ2-1; 7 nucleotides align to TRBD2. The CDR3 is 13 residues long. Germline V lookup: CDR1 SGDLS, CDR2 YYNGEE. The trim removed 3 bases at V and 9 bases at J, leaving 6 bases unmatched. CDR3 in amino acids: CASSGLALGEQFF. The CDR3 coding sequence is TGTGCCAGCAGCGGACTAGCTTTGGGTGAGCAGTTCTTC.

The rearrangement links TRBV4-2 to TRBJ2-7; no firm D call. The better agreement between TRBJ2-5 and the DNA end casts doubt on the J call. The CDR3 is made up of 13 amino acids. Germline CDR1 reads LGHNA; CDR2 reads YNFKEQ. Written as DNA, the CDR3 is TGTGCCAGCAGCCAAGGTATGGGAGAGACCCAGTACTTC. Translated: CASSQGMGETQYF.

This clonotype was counted between two and nine times. A read error may account for a junction end that differs from germline. The chain links TRBV6-5 to TRBJ1-1; D is ambiguous. The CDR3 runs 16 residues. Germline V CDR1 and CDR2: MNHEY, SVGAGI. CDR3: CASSLQIHARNAEAFF. CDR3 coding DNA: TGTGCCAGCAGTTTGCAAATCCACGCTCGGAACGCTGAAGCTTTCTTT.

The rearrangement links TRBV3-1 to TRBJ2-5, with D possibly being TRBD2 (6 bases). The CDR3 covers 17 residues. Trimming took off 1 base at V and 5 bases at J, with 20 bases between the two ends. Germline V gene lookup returns CDR1 LGHDT and CDR2 YNNKEL (reference sequence). DNA of the CDR3: TGTGCCAGCAGCCAAGGAGTCAAAGAGGCGGGGTACGAGACCCAGTACTTC. It specifies CASSQGVKEAGYETQYF.

The V gene is TRBV7-2, the J gene TRBJ2-3, with 7 bases aligning to TRBD2. Germline assignment: CDR1 SGHTA and CDR2 FQGNSA. The ends lost 8 bases at V and 2 bases at J; junction bases unmatched: 7. CDR3 size: 14 residues. The CDR3 nucleotides are TGTGCCAGCGGGGAGCGGGGCCCCACAGATACGCAGTATTTT. Its translation is CASGERGPTDTQYF. The complete variable domain, with remaining parts taken from reference TRBV7-2 and TRBJ2-3, reads GAGVSQSPSNKVTEKGKDVELRCDPISGHTALYWYRQSLGQGLEFLIYFQGNSAPDKSGLPSDRFSAERTGGSVSTLTIQRTQQEDSAVYLCASGERGPTDTQYFGPGTRLTVL.

Only a few counts were recorded for this clonotype. The chain is built from TRBV12-3 or TRBV12-4 and TRBJ2-7; maybe TRBD2 (5 bases). The germline V and J ends were trimmed by 5 bases and 4 bases, with 18 bases remaining between them. This CDR3 region has 15 residues. For the CDR3, the DNA is TGTGCCAGCAGTGCCCCCGGAGGAGGAAGATACGAGCAGTACTTC. Translated, it gives CASSAPGGGRYEQYF.

The chain combines TRBV14 with TRBJ2-1, with 7 bases fitting TRBD2. With V trimmed by 1 base and J by 0 bases, 6 bases remained unmatched. The V gene's germline CDR1 is SGHDN and CDR2 FVKESK. The CDR3 covers 17 residues. CDR3 nucleotides: TGTGCCAGCAGCCAAGCTCGGGGACTAAGCTCCTACAATGAGCAGTTCTTC. It is translated as CASSQARGLSSYNEQFF.

This clonotype was seen a handful of times. The chain employs TRBV5-1 and TRBJ2-1; D possibly corresponds to TRBD2 (6 bases). The germline V gene has CDR1 SGHRS and CDR2 YFSETQ. The CDR3 covers 17 residues. The V end lost 0 bases, the J end lost 0 bases, and 13 bases lay between the germline ends. CDR3 region: CASSLVRGTGSYNEQFF. CDR3 coding DNA: TGCGCCAGCAGCTTGGTACGCGGGACGGGCTCCTACAATGAGCAGTTCTTC.

This chain connects TRBV27 to TRBJ2-4; 8 bases match TRBD1. With the DNA end fitting TRBJ2-7 better, the J assignment may be wrong. The CDR3 runs 17 residues. Germline lookup yields CDR1 MNHEY and CDR2 SMNVEV (reference sequence). Here the CDR3 DNA reads TGTGCCAGCAGTTTGTCGAGGGCTGGGACAGGAGGCTACGAGCAGTACTTC. Translated: CASSLSRAGTGGYEQYF.

This rearrangement joins TRBV20-1 to TRBJ1-2; D is unresolved. CDR3 length: 13 amino acids. V was pared by 6 bases and J by 7 bases, with 18 bases between. Germline CDR1 is DFQATT and CDR2 is SNEGSKA (reference sequence). The CDR3 DNA reads as TGCAGTGCAAGAACGGTCAGGAGCTGTGGCTACACCTTC. It yields the protein CSARTVRSCGYTF.

The J gene is TRBJ2-7, the V gene TRBV20-1; 14 bases map to TRBD2. The J call may be faulty, since TRBJ2-5 better matches the DNA end. The CDR3 extends over 18 amino acids. In germline, CDR1 is DFQATT, CDR2 SNEGSKA (reference sequence). The CDR3 loop is CSARDPGLAGVRQETQYF. The CDR3 nucleotides read TGCAGTGCTAGAGATCCGGGACTAGCGGGAGTGAGGCAAGAGACCCAGTACTTC.

This clonotype was detected a few times. The junction departs from the called germline gene at one end, perhaps through a read error. V and J are TRBV10-2 and TRBJ2-7; D possibly uses TRBD1 or TRBD2 (6 bases each). This CDR3 is 16 amino acids long. Germline V CDR1 and CDR2: WSHSY, SAAADI. The CDR3 loop is CTSSEFGGFSSYEQYF. In DNA, the CDR3 is TGCACCAGCAGTGAGTTCGGGGGCTTTAGCTCCTACGAGCAGTACTTC.

V and J are TRBV21-1 and TRBJ1-1; TRBD1 reflects the table's D call only, with no check against the DNA. TRBV21-1 is flagged as a pseudogene. The CDR3 loop spans 19 amino acids. The CDR3 protein is CASSKPPLPSRDKDTEAFF. The CDR3 coding sequence is TGTGCCAGCAGCAAACCCCCTCTCCCCTCCCGGGACAAGGACACTGAAGCTTTCTTT.

The rearrangement uses TRBV30 and TRBJ1-1; possible D gene TRBD1, 5 bases. V was clipped by 2 bases and J by 8 bases, with 12 bases between them. In germline, CDR1 is GTSNPN, CDR2 SVGIG (reference sequence). The length of the CDR3 is 12 residues. The CDR3 region has the DNA TGTGCCTGGAGTTTAATGACAGAGGAAGCTTTCTTT. This codes for CAWSLMTEEAFF.

The J gene is TRBJ2-1, the V gene TRBV29-1; D unclear. Trimming took 7 bases from V and 0 from J, leaving 16 bases between them. Germline CDR1 is SQVTM and CDR2 is ANQGSEA. This CDR3 spans 15 amino acids. The CDR3 DNA reads TGCAGCGCCCTTGCCCTGCCGAGCTCCTACAATGAGCAGTTCTTC. Translation gives CSALALPSSYNEQFF.

The chain uses TRBV20-1 and TRBJ2-1, with D possibly matching TRBD1 (5 bases). This CDR3 is 14 amino acids long. The ends were cut back, 0 bases at V and 6 bases at J, with 12 bases in the middle. The V gene's germline CDR1 is DFQATT and CDR2 SNEGSKA (reference sequence). The CDR3 region is CSARDRDGFNEQFF. CDR3 in DNA: TGCAGTGCTAGAGACAGGGATGGGTTCAATGAGCAGTTCTTC.

This chain links TRBV9 with TRBJ2-1, with D possibly being TRBD1 or TRBD2 (5 bases each). V lost 1 base and J lost 6, with 8 bases in between. Germline V gene sequence: CDR1 SGDLS, CDR2 YYNGEE. The CDR3 is 13 residues long. This CDR3 reads CASSVPGSNEQFF. CDR3 DNA: TGTGCCAGCAGCGTACCAGGGAGCAATGAGCAGTTCTTC. Combining the CDR3 with reference TRBV9 and TRBJ2-1 gives the whole variable domain DSGVTQTPKHLITATGQRVTLRCSPRSGDLSVYWYQQSLDQGLQFLIQYYNGEERAKGNILERFSAQQFPDLHSELNLSSLELGDSALYFCASSVPGSNEQFFGPGTRLTVL.

J is TRBJ1-2 and V is TRBV5-1; 9 bases map to TRBD1. The V gene's germline CDR1 is SGHRS and CDR2 YFSETQ. V shed 1 base, J shed 7 bases, and the junction held 8 bases outside the gene matches. The CDR3 covers 15 residues. The CDR3 DNA follows: TGCGCCAGCAGCTTGCCCCCGGGACAGGGCGCTGGCTACACCTTC. This translates into CASSLPPGQGAGYTF.

The chain employs TRBV7-2 and TRBJ2-3; 12 nucleotides match TRBD2. The germline gives CDR1 SGHTA, CDR2 FQGNSA. There are 17 residues in the CDR3. V was pared by 5 bases and J by 3 bases, with 9 bases of the junction left unmatched. The CDR3 DNA reads as TGTGCCAGCAGCGCGCGACTAGCGGGAGTGAGGACAGATACGCAGTATTTT. It is translated as CASSARLAGVRTDTQYF.

This clonotype was observed a handful of times. The chain combines TRBV29-1 with TRBJ2-7, with D tentatively TRBD1 (6 bases). The CDR3 has 15 amino acids. Germline CDR1 SQVTM, CDR2 ANQGSEA. Trimming stripped 6 bases from V and 4 bases from J, with 22 bases between. CDR3 protein: CSVTGTRSRPYEQYF. CDR3 nucleotides: TGCAGCGTCACCGGGACACGGAGTCGACCATACGAGCAGTACTTC.